This T cell receptor (beta chain) came from a study of identifying expanded T cells in peripheral blood. Looked up from germline, CDR1 is LGHNA and CDR2 is YSLEER. The CDR3 length is 18 residues. V was pared by 4 bases and J by 1 base, with 8 bases of the junction left unmatched. Libraries were prepared by immunoSEQ multiplex PCR; TCRdb keeps only in-frame clonotypes and omits some of them. The sample lists tens of thousands of clones, 84% seen once, with about 20% in the top ten. This sequence was found in a person between 18 and 70 years old in good health. This chain joins TRBV4-3 and TRBJ2-1; 12 bases align to TRBD2. Sequenced material: blood. CDR3: CASSLGSTSGSSYNEQFF. The CDR3, as DNA: TGCGCCAGCAGCCTCGGATCGACTAGCGGGAGTTCCTACAATGAGCAGTTCTTC.